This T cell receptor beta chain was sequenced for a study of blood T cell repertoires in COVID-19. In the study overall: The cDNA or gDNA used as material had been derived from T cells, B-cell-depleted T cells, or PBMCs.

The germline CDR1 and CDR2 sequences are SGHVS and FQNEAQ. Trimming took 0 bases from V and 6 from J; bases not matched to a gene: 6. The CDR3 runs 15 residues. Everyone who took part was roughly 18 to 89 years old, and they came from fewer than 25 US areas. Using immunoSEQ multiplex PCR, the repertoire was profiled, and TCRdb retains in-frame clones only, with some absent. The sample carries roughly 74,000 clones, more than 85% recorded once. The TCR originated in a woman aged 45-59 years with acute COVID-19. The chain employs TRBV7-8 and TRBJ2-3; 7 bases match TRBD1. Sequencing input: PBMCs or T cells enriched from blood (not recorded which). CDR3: CASSLAQGLGDTQYF. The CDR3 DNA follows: TGTGCCAGCAGCTTAGCACAGGGGCTTGGGGATACGCAGTATTTT. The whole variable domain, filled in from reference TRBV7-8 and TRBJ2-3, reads GAGVSQSPRYKVAKRGQDVALRCDPISGHVSLFWYQQALGQGPEFLTYFQNEAQLDKSGLPSDRFFAERPEGSVSTLKIQRTQQEDSAVYLCASSLAQGLGDTQYFGPGTRLTVL.